This TCR beta chain was sequenced for a study of glioma-infiltrating T cells. Whole-study findings and limits: CDR3 overlap between tissue and blood was very small. Tissue-blood divergence was below expectation in non-neoplastic patients, above in gliomas.

Concerning this clonotype: Antigen specificity is unknown.

The iRepertoire nested amplicon-rescue multiplex PCR amplified TCR alpha and beta CDR3s from RNA. For one-step reverse transcription and amplification, 100-400 ng of tissue mRNA or PBMC total RNA was used. MiXCR, run by TCRdb on the multiplex PCR reads, gives a single entry per CDR3 protein. The sample lists around 99,000 distinct CDR3 sequences; approximately 26% were seen once. Germline lookup yields CDR1 DFQATT and CDR2 SNEGSKA (reference sequence). V shed 6 bases and J 6 bases; nucleotides not matched to a gene: 7. This CDR3 is 12 amino acids long. The sequence derives from a human donor with low-grade glioma or glioblastoma, undergoing nonglioma brain surgery, or in good health (not recorded which). V is TRBV20-1 and J is TRBJ2-7; 8 positions match TRBD2. What was sequenced was glioma tissue, nonneoplastic brain tissue, or PBMCs (not recorded which). The CDR3 loop reads CSARTSLFEQYF. The CDR3 nucleotides read TGCAGTGCCAGGACTAGCTTGTTCGAGCAGTACTTC.